This T cell receptor beta chain was observed in a study of T cell responses to AZD1222 COVID-19 vaccine. Sequencing used immunoSEQ multiplex PCR; TCRdb keeps in-frame clones, though not all of them. Altogether over 100,000 clones are present, about nine tenths being singletons, with the ten largest covering 6.9%. Deletions cut 5 bases from V and 0 bases from J, with 11 bases between. CDR3 length: 15 residues. CDR1 MDHEN and CDR2 SYDVKM come from the germline V gene. The material sequenced was peripheral blood, taken on day 0 of AZD1222 vaccination. J is TRBJ1-5 and V is TRBV28; the D gene is possibly TRBD1 (6 bases). The receptor's source is an adult in good health. CDR3 region: CASSRDNLSNQPQHF. CDR3 in DNA: TGTGCCAGCAGTCGGGACAACCTTAGCAATCAGCCCCAGCATTTT. Supplemented by reference TRBV28 and TRBJ1-5, the full variable domain reads DVKVTQSSRYLVKRTGEKVFLECVQDMDHENMFWYRQDPGLGLRLIYFSYDVKMKEKGDIPEGYSVSREKKERFSLILESASTNQTSMYLCASSRDNLSNQPQHFGDGTRLSIL.